This is a list of T cell receptor beta chains from one sample in a study of cytomegalovirus exposure and HLA in healthy donors. Only in-frame clones appear in the TCRdb table, and some are missing; sequencing was by immunoSEQ multiplex PCR. The sample lists 150,000 to 200,000 clones; over 60% were seen once. The sample was PBMCs. The receptors come from a woman aged 25 to 45 in good health and CMV-seronegative. CDR3s include the opening cysteine and the closing phenylalanine or tryptophan. Each record gives: V gene, clone size, D gene, J gene, CDR3 protein, CDR3 DNA. The D gene is left open where the match is weak. Part of the rows lack a size; the others show once, few, many or a class for expanded clones.

v_call: TRBV4-3
clone_size: once
d_call: TRBD1
j_call: TRBJ2-1
cdr3_aa: CASSRNAGQGYGEQFF
cdr3_nt: TGCGCCAGCAGCCGAAACGCCGGACAGGGATACGGTGAGCAGTTCTTC

v_call: TRBV6-5
clone_size: .
d_call: TRBD1
j_call: TRBJ1-6
cdr3_aa: CASKRQGVNSPLHF
cdr3_nt: TGTGCCAGCAAAAGACAGGGGGTAAATTCACCCCTCCACTTT

v_call: TRBV15
clone_size: .
d_call: TRBD1
j_call: TRBJ1-2
cdr3_aa: CATSRVRQGAVYGYTF
cdr3_nt: TGTGCCACCAGCAGAGTTAGACAGGGGGCTGTCTATGGCTACACCTTC

v_call: TRBV15
clone_size: .
d_call: .
j_call: TRBJ1-1
cdr3_aa: CATSRGYTEAFF
cdr3_nt: TGTGCCACCAGCAGGGGCTACACTGAAGCTTTCTTT

v_call: TRBV19
clone_size: .
d_call: .
j_call: TRBJ2-7
cdr3_aa: CASSIGREAYEQYF
cdr3_nt: TGTGCCAGTAGTATCGGCAGGGAAGCCTACGAGCAGTACTTC

v_call: TRBV7-8
clone_size: few
d_call: TRBD2
j_call: TRBJ2-3
cdr3_aa: CASSYGTSAGDTQYF
cdr3_nt: TGTGCCAGCAGCTACGGGACTAGCGCGGGAGATACGCAGTATTTT

v_call: TRBV7-9
clone_size: .
d_call: .
j_call: TRBJ2-4
cdr3_aa: CASSPHTGGNIQYF
cdr3_nt: TGTGCCAGCAGTCCGCACACCGGAGGGAACATTCAGTACTTC

v_call: TRBV27
clone_size: .
d_call: .
j_call: TRBJ2-2
cdr3_aa: CASRGTGELFF
cdr3_nt: TGTGCCAGTCGGGGCACCGGGGAGCTGTTTTTT

v_call: TRBV7-3
clone_size: .
d_call: TRBD1
j_call: TRBJ2-7
cdr3_aa: CASSPPDRGVCYEQYF
cdr3_nt: TGTGCCAGCAGTCCTCCGGACAGGGGAGTTTGCTACGAGCAGTACTTC

v_call: TRBV27
clone_size: few
d_call: .
j_call: TRBJ1-4
cdr3_aa: CASSPGQPEKLFF
cdr3_nt: TGTGCCAGCAGTCCCGGACAGCCAGAAAAACTGTTTTTT

v_call: TRBV7-9
clone_size: .
d_call: .
j_call: TRBJ2-3
cdr3_aa: CASSLLQGDTQYF
cdr3_nt: TGTGCCAGCAGCTTACTTCAGGGAGATACGCAGTATTTT

v_call: TRBV4-1
clone_size: .
d_call: TRBD1
j_call: TRBJ2-3
cdr3_aa: CASSRQGEDTDTQYF
cdr3_nt: TGCGCCAGCAGCCGACAGGGAGAGGACACAGATACGCAGTATTTT

v_call: TRBV5-1
clone_size: .
d_call: .
j_call: TRBJ1-3
cdr3_aa: CASSLVGGTHGNTIYF
cdr3_nt: TGCGCCAGCAGCTTGGTCGGGGGGACGCATGGAAACACCATATATTTT

v_call: TRBV5-1
clone_size: .
d_call: .
j_call: TRBJ1-1
cdr3_aa: CASSVFDSMNTEAFF
cdr3_nt: TGCGCCAGCAGCGTTTTCGACAGCATGAACACTGAAGCTTTCTTT

v_call: TRBV5-4
clone_size: .
d_call: TRBD2
j_call: TRBJ2-5
cdr3_aa: CASSQTPSGGAGQETQYF
cdr3_nt: TGTGCCAGCAGCCAAACGCCTAGCGGGGGGGCCGGGCAAGAGACCCAGTACTTC

v_call: TRBV19
clone_size: .
d_call: .
j_call: TRBJ1-5
cdr3_aa: CASTIDGGAGDNQPQHF
cdr3_nt: TGTGCCAGTACCATAGACGGAGGGGCGGGGGACAATCAGCCCCAGCATTTT

v_call: TRBV2
clone_size: .
d_call: TRBD1
j_call: TRBJ1-5
cdr3_aa: CASSTDRGNQPQHF
cdr3_nt: TGTGCCAGCAGTACTGACAGGGGCAATCAGCCCCAGCATTTT

v_call: TRBV25-1
clone_size: .
d_call: .
j_call: TRBJ1-2
cdr3_aa: CASSESGTPYPVF
cdr3_nt: TGTGCCAGCAGTGAATCCGGGACACCTTATCCAGTCTTC

v_call: TRBV28
clone_size: .
d_call: .
j_call: TRBJ2-5
cdr3_aa: CASTLRGTQYF
cdr3_nt: TGTGCCAGCACCCTCAGAGGAACCCAGTACTTC

v_call: TRBV4-3
clone_size: .
d_call: .
j_call: TRBJ2-1
cdr3_aa: CASSPLRASYNEQFF
cdr3_nt: TGCGCCAGCAGCCCCTTGCGGGCCTCCTACAATGAGCAGTTCTTC

v_call: TRBV28
clone_size: .
d_call: TRBD2
j_call: TRBJ2-5
cdr3_aa: CASSLLPRLAGNQETQYF
cdr3_nt: TGTGCCAGCAGTTTACTACCCCGACTAGCGGGCAACCAAGAGACCCAGTACTTC

v_call: TRBV28
clone_size: .
d_call: TRBD1
j_call: TRBJ2-7
cdr3_aa: CAIQPGQGGIPYEQYF
cdr3_nt: TGTGCCATCCAACCGGGACAGGGAGGAATACCCTACGAGCAGTACTTC

v_call: TRBV7-3
clone_size: .
d_call: .
j_call: TRBJ2-1
cdr3_aa: CASSTHPGDNEQFF
cdr3_nt: TGTGCCAGCAGCACCCACCCGGGGGACAATGAGCAGTTCTTC

v_call: TRBV6-1
clone_size: .
d_call: TRBD1
j_call: TRBJ2-3
cdr3_aa: CASKEQGTDTQYF
cdr3_nt: TGTGCCAGCAAAGAACAGGGGACAGATACGCAGTATTTT

v_call: TRBV5-4
clone_size: .
d_call: .
j_call: TRBJ2-3
cdr3_aa: CASSLRLAASTDTQYF
cdr3_nt: TGTGCCAGCAGCTTGCGTCTAGCCGCTAGCACAGATACGCAGTATTTT

v_call: TRBV18
clone_size: few
d_call: .
j_call: TRBJ2-1
cdr3_aa: CASSPLLAGSTNEQFF
cdr3_nt: TGTGCCAGCTCACCACTGTTGGCGGGAAGTACGAATGAGCAGTTCTTC

v_call: TRBV27
clone_size: .
d_call: TRBD1
j_call: TRBJ2-2
cdr3_aa: CASRLQGTGELFF
cdr3_nt: TGTGCCAGCAGGCTACAGGGGACCGGGGAGCTGTTTTTT

v_call: TRBV28
clone_size: once
d_call: .
j_call: TRBJ1-2
cdr3_aa: CASRGAGTINYGYTF
cdr3_nt: TGTGCCAGCAGGGGGGCCGGGACAATTAACTATGGCTACACCTTC

v_call: TRBV4-1
clone_size: .
d_call: TRBD2
j_call: TRBJ2-5
cdr3_aa: CASSLGLVETQYF
cdr3_nt: TGCGCCAGCAGCCTCGGACTAGTAGAGACCCAGTACTTC